The 22 T cell receptor beta chains below all came from one sample that was sequenced in a study of T cell changes during pregnancy in multiple sclerosis (dated by TCRdb to between 2018 and 2020). Receptor amplification or capture employed the immunoSEQ multiplex PCR assay. Held by TCRdb, this immuneACCESS table contains in-frame sequences only and omits some clones. Under half of the omission traces to an unresolved V gene where checked; the cause of the rest is unknown. The sample profile shows some 70,000 clones; 75% to 95% of them were found once. The ten largest clones add up to roughly 5.7% of the sample. Sample: CD8+ T cells from peripheral blood mononuclear cells, taken before pregnancy. Every receptor here comes from a female donor with multiple sclerosis, enrolled in a pregnancy study.

The CDR3 region is CASSGAGGNQPQHF. The CDR3 coding sequence is TGTGCCAGTTCCGGGGCAGGGGGAAATCAGCCCCAGCATTTT. The chain joins TRBV19 to TRBJ1-5; 7 bases agree with TRBD1. V lost 8 bases to trimming and J lost 4 bases; unmatched junction nucleotides: 8. The germline V gene encodes CDR1 LNHDA and CDR2 SQIVND (reference sequence). This CDR3 is built from 14 residues. The complete variable domain, with remaining parts taken from reference TRBV19 and TRBJ1-5, reads DGGITQSPKYLFRKEGQNVTLSCEQNLNHDAMYWYRQDPGQGLRLIYYSQIVNDFQKGDIAEGYSVSREKKESFPLTVTSAQKNPTAFYLCASSGAGGNQPQHFGDGTRLSIL.

The chain has TRBV29-1 and TRBJ2-1; 9 bases line up with TRBD2. Germline CDR1 SQVTM, CDR2 ANQGSEA. Trimming removed 5 bases from V and 9 bases from J; junction bases left unmatched: 8. There are 13 residues in the CDR3. CDR3 region: CSVTSGPSGEQFF. In DNA form, the CDR3 reads TGCAGCGTTACTAGCGGGCCCTCCGGTGAGCAGTTCTTC.

The chain combines TRBV6-5 with TRBJ1-1; D is undetermined. The V gene's germline CDR1 is MNHEY and CDR2 SVGAGI. This CDR3 has 10 amino acids. Trimming removed 11 bases from V and 13 bases from J, with 17 bases in between. DNA for the CDR3: TGTGCCGGCGGAGGATCCAAAGGTTTCTTT. Its protein product is CAGGGSKGFF.

The V call is TRBV7-9, the J call TRBJ1-1, with D possibly TRBD1 on 5 matching bases. Trimming took 5 bases from V and 6 from J, leaving 13 bases between them. From germline, CDR1 is SEHNR and CDR2 FQNEAQ (reference sequence). The CDR3 has 13 amino acids. The CDR3 sequence is CASSLGGRAEAFF. For the CDR3, the DNA is TGTGCCAGCAGCCTCGGGGGTAGGGCTGAAGCTTTCTTT.

The chain couples TRBV5-6 to TRBJ1-4, with D uncertain. Trimming shortened V by 0 bases and J by 3 bases, and 6 bases separated the two germline ends. Germline V gene sequence: CDR1 SGHDT, CDR2 YYEEEE. The CDR3 sequence is 14 residues long. Here the CDR3 reads CASSLDGSNEKLFF. DNA of the CDR3: TGTGCCAGCAGCTTGGACGGGTCTAATGAAAAACTGTTTTTT.

V is TRBV7-9 and J is TRBJ2-7; D is possibly TRBD1 (5 bases). Germline V gives CDR1 SEHNR, CDR2 FQNEAQ (reference sequence). V dropped 7 bases and J dropped 1 base, with 11 bases sitting between them. The CDR3 consists of 13 residues. The CDR3 coding sequence is TGTGCCAGCATCTCCCAGGGATCCTACGAGCAGTACTTC. It is translated as CASISQGSYEQYF.

This chain joins TRBV6-1 and TRBJ1-3; tentative D call: TRBD1 (5 bases). The V gene lost 9 bases and the J gene lost 4 bases, with 16 bases spanning the gap. The CDR3 sequence is 14 residues long. CDR1 is MNHNS, CDR2 SASEGT, per germline. CDR3 protein: CASLQGIYGNTIYF. The DNA of the CDR3 is TGTGCCAGTCTGCAGGGTATTTACGGAAACACCATATATTTT.

This chain's CDR3 is CASSVAPYRTLAGGDTGELFF. Written as DNA, the CDR3 is TGTGCCAGCAGCGTAGCCCCCTATCGGACTTTAGCGGGGGGTGACACCGGGGAGCTGTTTTTT. The chain employs TRBV9 and TRBJ2-2; TRBD2 matches at 10 bases. The length of the CDR3 is 21 residues. Germline CDR1 SGDLS, CDR2 YYNGEE. The V segment lost 0 bases and the J segment 3 bases; nucleotides outside the gene matches: 17.

The chain combines TRBV7-9 with TRBJ2-7, with a tentative D call TRBD2 (6 bases). There are 16 residues in the CDR3. The V gene lost 1 base and the J gene lost 3 bases, with 16 bases spanning the gap. Germline values: CDR1 SEHNR, CDR2 FQNEAQ (reference sequence). In DNA form, the CDR3 reads TGTGCCAGCAGCTTAGGGAGGGGACTCACAAACTACGAGCAGTACTTC. Its translation: CASSLGRGLTNYEQYF.

This chain links TRBV27 with TRBJ2-1; 7 positions match TRBD2. This CDR3 comprises 15 residues. Trimming removed 2 bases from V and 8 bases from J; junction bases left unmatched: 9. In germline, CDR1 is MNHEY, CDR2 SMNVEV (reference sequence). CDR3 sequence reads: CASSLLNGGYDEQFF. In DNA, the CDR3 is TGTGCCAGCAGTTTACTTAACGGGGGGTACGATGAGCAGTTCTTC.

The chain employs TRBV4-1 and TRBJ2-3; D is unresolved. Germline V CDR1 and CDR2: MGHRA, YSYEKL. V was cut by 0 bases and J by 0 bases, with 7 bases left in between. The CDR3 covers 15 residues. In DNA, the CDR3 is TGCGCCAGCAGCCAAGAGGAGACTAGCACAGATACGCAGTATTTT. As protein: CASSQEETSTDTQYF.

V is TRBV19 and J is TRBJ1-1; no reliable D call. The CDR3 loop spans 14 amino acids. Trimming took off 1 base at V and 5 bases at J, with 11 bases between the two ends. Germline CDR1 LNHDA, CDR2 SQIVND (reference sequence). CDR3 region: CASSIGNSGTEAFF. The CDR3 region has the DNA TGTGCCAGTAGTATAGGGAACTCAGGAACTGAAGCTTTCTTT.

J is TRBJ1-2 and V is TRBV14; D is uncertain. CDR3 size: 13 residues. The germline V and J ends were trimmed by 2 bases and 3 bases, with 7 bases remaining between them. Per germline, CDR1 SGHDN and CDR2 FVKESK. This CDR3 reads CASSQNTYYGYTF. The CDR3 nucleotides read TGTGCCAGCAGCCAAAACACATACTATGGCTACACCTTC.

This chain links TRBV19 with TRBJ1-6; TRBD1 matches at 8 bases. Germline CDR1 reads LNHDA; CDR2 reads SQIVND (reference sequence). The CDR3 spans 15 residues. V lost 6 bases, J lost 10 bases, and 11 bases stayed unmatched. In DNA, the CDR3 is TGTGCCAGTAGACCGATCCAGGGGGCGGAATCACCCCTCCACTTT. Protein sequence: CASRPIQGAESPLHF.

This rearrangement joins TRBV5-4 to TRBJ2-7, with 7 bases that match TRBD2. Germline CDR1 reads SGHNT; CDR2 reads YYREEE (reference sequence). Trimming removed 0 bases from V and 5 bases from J; junction bases left unmatched: 2. This CDR3 is 13 amino acids long. CDR3 amino acids: CASSLGLANEQYF. The CDR3 bases are TGTGCCAGCAGCTTGGGACTAGCCAACGAGCAGTACTTC.

The rearrangement uses TRBV2 and TRBJ1-3; 12 bases align to TRBD1. The CDR3 has 23 residues. The V gene end was trimmed by 6 bases and the J gene end by 3 bases; junction bases not matched to a gene: 27. Looked up from germline, CDR1 is SNHLY and CDR2 is FYNNEI. CDR3 DNA: TGTGCCAGCAGCAACCCTGGAGGGGGGACAGGGGGCTTCAAGGGGTTGGATGGAAACACCATATATTTT. It specifies CASSNPGGGTGGFKGLDGNTIYF. The full variable domain, with the rest looked up from reference TRBV2 and TRBJ1-3, is EPEVTQTPSHQVTQMGQEVILRCVPISNHLYFYWYRQILGQKVEFLVSFYNNEISEKSEIFDDQFSVERPDGSNFTLKIRSTKLEDSAMYFCASSNPGGGTGGFKGLDGNTIYFGEGSWLTVV.

This rearrangement joins TRBV19 to TRBJ1-1; 7 bases are a match to TRBD1. Germline CDR1 and CDR2: LNHDA and SQIVND (reference sequence). This CDR3 region has 12 residues. Trimming at V came to 11 bases and at J to 1 base, leaving 4 bases not matched to a gene. CDR3 nucleotide sequence: TGTGCCGCGAGACAGGGGAACACTGAAGCTTTCTTT. Encoded protein: CAARQGNTEAFF.

The V call is TRBV27, the J call TRBJ1-1; maybe TRBD1 (6 bases). The CDR3 extends over 17 amino acids. Germline CDR1 MNHEY, CDR2 SMNVEV (reference sequence). V lost 6 bases and J 0 bases, leaving 20 bases between the germline ends. This CDR3 reads CASSLSPARQVNTEAFF. The CDR3 region has the DNA TGTGCCAGCAGCCTCTCCCCGGCGCGACAGGTGAACACTGAAGCTTTCTTT.

This clone was seen more than once but under ten times. The chain carries TRBV7-9 and TRBJ2-4, with 7 bases aligning to TRBD1. This CDR3 has 14 residues. The ends lost 5 bases at V and 8 bases at J; junction bases unmatched: 9. Germline values: CDR1 SEHNR, CDR2 FQNEAQ (reference sequence). The CDR3 bases are TGTGCCAGCAGCCCCATGGACAGGCCCGACATTCAGTACTTC. Its translation is CASSPMDRPDIQYF.

The rearrangement uses TRBV11-2 and TRBJ2-7, with D tentatively TRBD2 (6 bases). V was trimmed by 1 base and J by 6 bases, leaving 13 bases between them. Germline V gives CDR1 SGHAT, CDR2 FQNNGV. The CDR3 extends over 14 amino acids. CDR3 amino acids: CASSLVGGPGEQYF. The CDR3, as DNA: TGTGCCAGCAGCTTAGTCGGAGGGCCTGGCGAGCAGTACTTC.

J is TRBJ2-6 and V is TRBV2; D might be TRBD1 (5 bases). Germline V gene data show CDR1 as SNHLY and CDR2 as FYNNEI. Deletions cut 7 bases from V and 0 bases from J, with 10 bases between. This CDR3 contains 15 residues. Here the CDR3 DNA reads TGTGCCAGCAACTCAGGGCACTCTGGGGCCAACGTCCTGACTTTC. This encodes CASNSGHSGANVLTF.

This chain joins TRBV30 and TRBJ2-2; 7 nucleotides agree with TRBD2. CDR3 length: 15 amino acids. The germline V gene encodes CDR1 GTSNPN and CDR2 SVGIG (reference sequence). J lost 6 bases, V lost 5 bases, and 12 bases had no gene match. The CDR3 bases are TGTGCCTGGTCCGGACTAGTTTTGGGGGCCGGGGAGCTGTTTTTT. This gives the protein CAWSGLVLGAGELFF.